Listed below are T cell receptor beta chains from one sample, sequenced in a study of breast tumors, draining lymph nodes, adjacent tissues. TCRdb recomputed calls from the multiplex PCR reads with MiXCR, one row per CDR3 protein. This table holds 85,000 to 130,000 distinct CDR3 sequences, 21% found once. The sequenced material came from axillary lymph node tissue. The source is a female donor with breast cancer. Some clones in this sample may be carry-over from other donors' samples. CDR3s include the opening cysteine and the closing phenylalanine or tryptophan. The order of the fields is clone size, V gene, J gene, D gene, CDR3 DNA, CDR3 protein. The D gene is left open where the match is weak. Size is omitted from some rows. Given values are once, few, many or a class for expanded clones.

clone size: many; V gene: TRBV6-1; J gene: TRBJ2-3; D gene: .; CDR3 DNA: TGTGCCAGCAGTGAAGCGGGGGCCACAGATACGCAGTATTTT; CDR3 protein: CASSEAGATDTQYF
clone size: .; V gene: TRBV4-1; J gene: TRBJ1-3; D gene: .; CDR3 DNA: TGCGCCAGCAGCCCGGACAGAGGGGCCAGAAACACCATGCATTTT; CDR3 protein: CASSPDRGARNTMHF
clone size: many; V gene: TRBV4-2; J gene: TRBJ1-4; D gene: .; CDR3 DNA: TGTGCCAGCAGCCAAGACAGGGAGAATGAAAAACTGTTTTTT; CDR3 protein: CASSQDRENEKLFF
clone size: .; V gene: TRBV27; J gene: TRBJ2-7; D gene: .; CDR3 DNA: TGTGCCAGCAGTTATCACGGTTCCTACGAGCAGTACTTC; CDR3 protein: CASSYHGSYEQYF
clone size: many; V gene: TRBV6-4; J gene: TRBJ1-5; D gene: .; CDR3 DNA: TGTGCCAGCAGTGGGCGGACAGCCGGGTATCGTCAGCCCCAGCATTTT; CDR3 protein: CASSGRTAGYRQPQHF
clone size: many; V gene: TRBV20-1; J gene: TRBJ2-7; D gene: TRBD2; CDR3 DNA: TGCAGTGCAAGACTAGCGGGGTCTCTCTACGAGCAGTACTTC; CDR3 protein: CSARLAGSLYEQYF
clone size: many; V gene: TRBV6-6; J gene: TRBJ1-6; D gene: .; CDR3 DNA: TGTGCCAGCAGTGGGACCGCTTCGGATAATTCACCCCTCCACTTT; CDR3 protein: CASSGTASDNSPLHF
clone size: many; V gene: TRBV7-9; J gene: TRBJ2-3; D gene: .; CDR3 DNA: TGTGCCAGCGCCCGACGGGACGCAGATACGCAGTATTTT; CDR3 protein: CASARRDADTQYF
clone size: many; V gene: TRBV27; J gene: TRBJ1-5; D gene: .; CDR3 DNA: TGTGCCAGCAGTCCCGCCAGCGGCAATCAGCCCCAGCATTTT; CDR3 protein: CASSPASGNQPQHF
clone size: many; V gene: TRBV6-6; J gene: TRBJ2-5; D gene: TRBD2; CDR3 DNA: TGTGCCAGCAGCCGGGGACTAGCGGACCAAGAGACCCAGTACTTC; CDR3 protein: CASSRGLADQETQYF
clone size: .; V gene: TRBV6-2/TRBV6-3; J gene: TRBJ2-6; D gene: TRBD1; CDR3 DNA: TGTGCCAGCAGTTCTATTCTCTCCGGGACAGGTTTATCTGGGGCCAACGTCCTGACTTTC; CDR3 protein: CASSSILSGTGLSGANVLTF
clone size: many; V gene: TRBV5-6; J gene: TRBJ1-5; D gene: .; CDR3 DNA: TGTGCCAGCAGCTTGGGGGGGTATAGCAATCAGCCCCAGCATTTT; CDR3 protein: CASSLGGYSNQPQHF
clone size: few; V gene: TRBV28; J gene: TRBJ1-5; D gene: .; CDR3 DNA: TGTGCCAGCAGTTTAGGGACATCCACGCCCCAGCATTTT; CDR3 protein: CASSLGTSTPQHF
clone size: .; V gene: TRBV7-8; J gene: TRBJ1-2; D gene: TRBD1; CDR3 DNA: TGTGCCAGCAGCTTAACCCCGTCCCGGGACAGGGGACCGAGGGGCTACACCTTC; CDR3 protein: CASSLTPSRDRGPRGYTF
clone size: many; V gene: TRBV6-1; J gene: TRBJ1-5; D gene: .; CDR3 DNA: TGTGCCAGCAGCGACCCTACAAATAGCAATCAGCCCCAGCATTTT; CDR3 protein: CASSDPTNSNQPQHF
clone size: many; V gene: TRBV19; J gene: TRBJ1-5; D gene: TRBD1; CDR3 DNA: TGTGCCAGTAGTATTCAGGGACAGGGGGCTCGCCAGCATTTT; CDR3 protein: CASSIQGQGARQHF
clone size: many; V gene: TRBV11-1; J gene: TRBJ2-7; D gene: .; CDR3 DNA: TGTGCCAGCGGAAGTGATACGGGGAGGCAGTACTTC; CDR3 protein: CASGSDTGRQYF
clone size: many; V gene: TRBV28; J gene: TRBJ2-7; D gene: .; CDR3 DNA: TGTGCCAGCAGAGGGACGGTTGCCTACGAGCAGTACTTC; CDR3 protein: CASRGTVAYEQYF
clone size: many; V gene: TRBV7-8; J gene: TRBJ1-4; D gene: TRBD1; CDR3 DNA: TGTGCCAGCAGCTTATTGCAACAGGGGGATGAAAAACTGTTTTTT; CDR3 protein: CASSLLQQGDEKLFF
clone size: many; V gene: TRBV28; J gene: TRBJ2-7; D gene: .; CDR3 DNA: TGTGCCAGCAGTCAAGATCGCTACGAGCAGTACTTC; CDR3 protein: CASSQDRYEQYF
clone size: few; V gene: TRBV27; J gene: TRBJ2-1; D gene: TRBD2; CDR3 DNA: TGTGCCAGCAGGGGACTAGCAGATTACAATGAGCAGTTCTTC; CDR3 protein: CASRGLADYNEQFF
clone size: many; V gene: TRBV20-1; J gene: TRBJ2-7; D gene: .; CDR3 DNA: TGCAGTGCCACCCCCCCGACAGCCTCCTACGAGCAGTACTTC; CDR3 protein: CSATPPTASYEQYF
clone size: many; V gene: TRBV20-1; J gene: TRBJ1-4; D gene: .; CDR3 DNA: TGCAGTGCTACTAACCCCCCGGGGAGACGTTCGTCTAATGAAAAACTGTTTTTT; CDR3 protein: CSATNPPGRRSSNEKLFF
clone size: many; V gene: TRBV19; J gene: TRBJ2-7; D gene: .; CDR3 DNA: TGTGCCAGTAGTACCAGGGACGCATCCTACGAGCAGTACTTC; CDR3 protein: CASSTRDASYEQYF
clone size: many; V gene: TRBV7-8; J gene: TRBJ1-3; D gene: .; CDR3 DNA: TGTGCCAGCAGCTTGGAAGAGATACTATCTGGAAACACCATATATTTT; CDR3 protein: CASSLEEILSGNTIYF
clone size: many; V gene: TRBV5-1; J gene: TRBJ1-4; D gene: .; CDR3 DNA: TGCGCCAGCAGCTCCGGGGGGACTAATGAAAAACTGTTTTTT; CDR3 protein: CASSSGGTNEKLFF
clone size: many; V gene: TRBV5-5; J gene: TRBJ2-7; D gene: .; CDR3 DNA: TGTGCCAGCAGCTTAAAAAGAGACTACGAGCAGTACTTC; CDR3 protein: CASSLKRDYEQYF
clone size: many; V gene: TRBV6-1; J gene: TRBJ1-6; D gene: TRBD1; CDR3 DNA: TGTGCCAGCATTCTAGACAGGGACGGGTCACCCCTCCACTTT; CDR3 protein: CASILDRDGSPLHF
clone size: many; V gene: TRBV7-8; J gene: TRBJ2-7; D gene: .; CDR3 DNA: TGTGCCAGCAGCTTTTCGGGGAGCTCCTACGAGCAGTACTTC; CDR3 protein: CASSFSGSSYEQYF
clone size: many; V gene: TRBV5-1; J gene: TRBJ2-7; D gene: .; CDR3 DNA: TGCGCCAGCAGCTTGGCCACCCCATACGAGCAGTACTTC; CDR3 protein: CASSLATPYEQYF
clone size: many; V gene: TRBV12-3/TRBV12-4; J gene: TRBJ1-2; D gene: .; CDR3 DNA: TGTGCCAGCAGGGGGGAAGGACAGAGGGATGGCTACACCTTC; CDR3 protein: CASRGEGQRDGYTF
clone size: many; V gene: TRBV29-1; J gene: TRBJ2-7; D gene: TRBD1; CDR3 DNA: TGCAGCGTTGAACAGACAGGGACCGACGAGCAGTACTTC; CDR3 protein: CSVEQTGTDEQYF
clone size: many; V gene: TRBV4-2; J gene: TRBJ2-7; D gene: .; CDR3 DNA: TGTGCCAGCAGCCAAGATACTTGGACAGCCGAGCAGTACTTC; CDR3 protein: CASSQDTWTAEQYF
clone size: few; V gene: TRBV6-4; J gene: TRBJ2-1; D gene: .; CDR3 DNA: TGTGCCAGCTCCCGGGCTGCTAACGGTGAGCAGTTCTTC; CDR3 protein: CASSRAANGEQFF
clone size: many; V gene: TRBV5-1; J gene: TRBJ2-7; D gene: TRBD2; CDR3 DNA: TGCGCCAGCAGCCCGGTAGGGGAGGGCTACGAGCAGTACTTC; CDR3 protein: CASSPVGEGYEQYF
clone size: .; V gene: TRBV28; J gene: TRBJ1-2; D gene: .; CDR3 DNA: TGTGCCAGCAGTTTAGGGGGGTCTTCCTATGGCTACACCTTC; CDR3 protein: CASSLGGSSYGYTF
clone size: many; V gene: TRBV19; J gene: TRBJ2-7; D gene: TRBD2; CDR3 DNA: TGTGCCAGTAGTCGACTAGCGGACTACGAGCAGTACTTC; CDR3 protein: CASSRLADYEQYF
clone size: .; V gene: TRBV10-3; J gene: TRBJ1-2; D gene: TRBD1; CDR3 DNA: TGTGCCATCAGTGAGCGGGACAGGCCCCTGGGGAATTATGGCTACACCTTC; CDR3 protein: CAISERDRPLGNYGYTF
clone size: many; V gene: TRBV20-1; J gene: TRBJ2-3; D gene: .; CDR3 DNA: TGCAGTGCTAGTGACGGCAGCACAGATACGCAGTATTTT; CDR3 protein: CSASDGSTDTQYF
clone size: many; V gene: TRBV4-1; J gene: TRBJ1-4; D gene: .; CDR3 DNA: TGCGCCAGCAGCCAAGGCCCGACGTCCCTGGAAGAAAAACTGTTTTTT; CDR3 protein: CASSQGPTSLEEKLFF
clone size: many; V gene: TRBV7-6; J gene: TRBJ2-3; D gene: TRBD2; CDR3 DNA: TGTGCCAGCAGCTTATCTAGCGGGCGACGGAGCACAGATACGCAGTATTTT; CDR3 protein: CASSLSSGRRSTDTQYF
clone size: many; V gene: TRBV15; J gene: TRBJ2-1; D gene: TRBD1; CDR3 DNA: TGTGCCACCAGCGACACAGGGGGCGCGTTCAATGAGCAGTTCTTC; CDR3 protein: CATSDTGGAFNEQFF
clone size: many; V gene: TRBV18; J gene: TRBJ2-7; D gene: .; CDR3 DNA: TGTGCCAGCTCACGTACAGGAGCCTACGAGCAGTACTTC; CDR3 protein: CASSRTGAYEQYF